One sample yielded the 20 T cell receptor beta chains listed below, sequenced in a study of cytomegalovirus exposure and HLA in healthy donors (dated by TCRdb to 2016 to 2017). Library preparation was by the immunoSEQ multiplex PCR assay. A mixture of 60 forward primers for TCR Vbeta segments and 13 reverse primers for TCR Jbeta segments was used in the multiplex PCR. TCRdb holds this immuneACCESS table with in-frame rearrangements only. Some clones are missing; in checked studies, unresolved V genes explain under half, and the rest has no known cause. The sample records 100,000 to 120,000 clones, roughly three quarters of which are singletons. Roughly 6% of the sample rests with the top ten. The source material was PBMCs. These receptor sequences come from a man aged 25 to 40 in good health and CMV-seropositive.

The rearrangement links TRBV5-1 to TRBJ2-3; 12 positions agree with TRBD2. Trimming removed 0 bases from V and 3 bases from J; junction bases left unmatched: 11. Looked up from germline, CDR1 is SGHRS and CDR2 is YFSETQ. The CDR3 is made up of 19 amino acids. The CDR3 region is CASSLVGTSGGIGTDTQYF. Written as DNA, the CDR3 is TGCGCCAGCAGCTTGGTCGGAACTAGCGGGGGGATAGGGACAGATACGCAGTATTTT.

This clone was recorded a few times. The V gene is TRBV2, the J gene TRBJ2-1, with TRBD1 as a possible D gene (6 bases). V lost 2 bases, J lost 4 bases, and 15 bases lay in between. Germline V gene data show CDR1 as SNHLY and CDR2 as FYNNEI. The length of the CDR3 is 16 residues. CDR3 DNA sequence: TGTGCCAGCAGTGAACTGGCAGGGGCGGTATACAATGAGCAGTTCTTC. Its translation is CASSELAGAVYNEQFF. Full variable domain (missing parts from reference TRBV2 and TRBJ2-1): EPEVTQTPSHQVTQMGQEVILRCVPISNHLYFYWYRQILGQKVEFLVSFYNNEISEKSEIFDDQFSVERPDGSNFTLKIRSTKLEDSAMYFCASSELAGAVYNEQFFGPGTRLTVL.

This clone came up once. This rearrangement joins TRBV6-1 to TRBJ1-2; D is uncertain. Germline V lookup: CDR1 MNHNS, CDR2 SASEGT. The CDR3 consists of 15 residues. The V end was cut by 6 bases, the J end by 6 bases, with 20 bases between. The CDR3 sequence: CASRESPLGRDGYTF. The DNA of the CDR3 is TGTGCCAGCAGGGAATCCCCGTTGGGGAGAGATGGCTACACCTTC.

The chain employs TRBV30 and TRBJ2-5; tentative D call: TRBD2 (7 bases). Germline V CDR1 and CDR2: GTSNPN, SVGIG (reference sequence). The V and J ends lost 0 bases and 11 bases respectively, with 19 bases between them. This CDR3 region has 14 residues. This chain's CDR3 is CAWSVGGGAVVQYF. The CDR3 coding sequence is TGTGCCTGGAGTGTAGGTGGGGGGGCGGTCGTTCAGTACTTC.

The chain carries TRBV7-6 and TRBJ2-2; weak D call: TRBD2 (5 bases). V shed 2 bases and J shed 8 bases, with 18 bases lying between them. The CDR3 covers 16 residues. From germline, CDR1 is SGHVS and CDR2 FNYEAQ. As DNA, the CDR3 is TGTGCCAGCAGCTTAACGCCTGGCGTAAGAGGGGGGGAGCTGTTTTTT. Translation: CASSLTPGVRGGELFF.

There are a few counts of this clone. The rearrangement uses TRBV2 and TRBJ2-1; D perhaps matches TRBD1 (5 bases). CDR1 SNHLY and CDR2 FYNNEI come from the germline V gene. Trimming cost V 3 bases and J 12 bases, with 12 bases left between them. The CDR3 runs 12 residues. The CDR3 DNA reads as TGTGCCAGCAGTGACGGCCAGGGTGCGCAGTTCTTC. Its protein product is CASSDGQGAQFF.

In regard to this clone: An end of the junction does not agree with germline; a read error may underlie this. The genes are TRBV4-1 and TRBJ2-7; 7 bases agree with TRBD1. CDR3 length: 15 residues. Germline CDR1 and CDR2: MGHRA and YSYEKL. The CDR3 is CASSQEGDRAYEQYF. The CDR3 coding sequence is TGTGCCAGCAGCCAAGAAGGTGACAGGGCCTACGAGCAGTACTTC.

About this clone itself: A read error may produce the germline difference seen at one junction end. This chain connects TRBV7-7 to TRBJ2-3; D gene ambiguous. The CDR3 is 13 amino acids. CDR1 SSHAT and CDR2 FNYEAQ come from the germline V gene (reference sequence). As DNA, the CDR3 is TGTGCTAGCAGCCAAACTAACACAGATACGCAGTATTTT. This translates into CASSQTNTDTQYF.

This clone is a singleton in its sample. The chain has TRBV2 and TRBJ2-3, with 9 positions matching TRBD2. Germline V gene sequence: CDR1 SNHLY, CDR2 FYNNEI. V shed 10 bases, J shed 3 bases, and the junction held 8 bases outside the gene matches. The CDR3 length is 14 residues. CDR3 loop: CATPYSGGTDTQYF. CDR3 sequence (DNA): TGTGCCACCCCGTATAGCGGGGGAACAGATACGCAGTATTTT. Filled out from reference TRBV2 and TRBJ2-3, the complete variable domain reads EPEVTQTPSHQVTQMGQEVILRCVPISNHLYFYWYRQILGQKVEFLVSFYNNEISEKSEIFDDQFSVERPDGSNFTLKIRSTKLEDSAMYFCATPYSGGTDTQYFGPGTRLTVL.

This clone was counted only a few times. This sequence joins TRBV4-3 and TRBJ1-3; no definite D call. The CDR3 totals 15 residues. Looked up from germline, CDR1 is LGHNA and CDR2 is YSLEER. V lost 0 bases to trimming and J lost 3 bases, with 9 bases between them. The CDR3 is CASSQEERDGNTIYF. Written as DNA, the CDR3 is TGCGCCAGCAGCCAAGAAGAGAGAGATGGAAACACCATATATTTT.

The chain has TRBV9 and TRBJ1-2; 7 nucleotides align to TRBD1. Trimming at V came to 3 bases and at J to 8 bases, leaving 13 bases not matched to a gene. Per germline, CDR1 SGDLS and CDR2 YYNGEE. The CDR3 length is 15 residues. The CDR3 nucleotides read TGTGCCAGCAGCGCTGGGACAGCCTACCGAACGGGCTACACCTTC. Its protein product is CASSAGTAYRTGYTF. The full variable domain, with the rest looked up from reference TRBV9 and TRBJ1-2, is DSGVTQTPKHLITATGQRVTLRCSPRSGDLSVYWYQQSLDQGLQFLIQYYNGEERAKGNILERFSAQQFPDLHSELNLSSLELGDSALYFCASSAGTAYRTGYTFGSGTRLTVV.

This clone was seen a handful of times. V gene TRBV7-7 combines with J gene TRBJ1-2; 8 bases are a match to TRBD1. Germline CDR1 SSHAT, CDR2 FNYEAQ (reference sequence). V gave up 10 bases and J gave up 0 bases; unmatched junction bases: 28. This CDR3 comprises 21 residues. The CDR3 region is CAICLFQLSGTGVVANYGYTF. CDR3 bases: TGTGCCATCTGCCTTTTCCAACTGTCCGGGACAGGCGTTGTAGCTAACTATGGCTACACCTTC.

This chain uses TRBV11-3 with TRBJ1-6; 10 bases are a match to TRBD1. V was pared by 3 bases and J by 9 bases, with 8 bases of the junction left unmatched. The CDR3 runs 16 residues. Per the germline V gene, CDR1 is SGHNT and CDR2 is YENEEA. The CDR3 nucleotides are TGTGCCAGCAGCTTGAGAGGACAGGGGGTTCGTTCACCCCTCCACTTT. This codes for CASSLRGQGVRSPLHF.

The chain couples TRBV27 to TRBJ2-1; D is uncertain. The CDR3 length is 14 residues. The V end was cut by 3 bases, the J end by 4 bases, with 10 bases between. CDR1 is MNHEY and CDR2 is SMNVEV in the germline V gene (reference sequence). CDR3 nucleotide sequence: TGTGCCAGCAGTTTCCACCCTAAATACAATGAGCAGTTCTTC. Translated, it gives CASSFHPKYNEQFF.

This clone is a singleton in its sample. Here the CDR3 DNA reads TGCGCCAGCAGCCCGGACAGCTCTGGAAACACCATATATTTT. Translation gives CASSPDSSGNTIYF. The rearrangement uses TRBV4-1 and TRBJ1-3; a weak D match, TRBD1 (6 bases). Germline assignment: CDR1 MGHRA and CDR2 YSYEKL. The V end was cut by 4 bases, the J end by 0 bases, with 7 bases between. This CDR3 spans 14 amino acids.

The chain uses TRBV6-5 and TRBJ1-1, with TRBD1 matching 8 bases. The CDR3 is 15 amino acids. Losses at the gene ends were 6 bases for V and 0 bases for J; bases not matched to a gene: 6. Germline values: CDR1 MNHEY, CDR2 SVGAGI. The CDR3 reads CASSLTGGVNTEAFF. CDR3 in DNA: TGTGCCAGCAGCTTAACAGGGGGGGTGAACACTGAAGCTTTCTTT.

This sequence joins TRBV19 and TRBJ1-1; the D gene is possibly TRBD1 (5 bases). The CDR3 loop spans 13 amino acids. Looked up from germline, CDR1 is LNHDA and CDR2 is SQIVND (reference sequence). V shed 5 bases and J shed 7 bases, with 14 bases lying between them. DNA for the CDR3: TGTGCCAGTAGTCTTCTCCAGGGTAATGAAGCTTTCTTT. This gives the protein CASSLLQGNEAFF.

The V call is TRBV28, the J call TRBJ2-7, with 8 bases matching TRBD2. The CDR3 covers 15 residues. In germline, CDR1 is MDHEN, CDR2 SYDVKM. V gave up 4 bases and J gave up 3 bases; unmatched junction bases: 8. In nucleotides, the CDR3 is TGTGCCAGCAGTTATCGGGGGACTAGGGACTACGAGCAGTACTTC. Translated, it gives CASSYRGTRDYEQYF.

CDR3 nucleotide sequence: TGTGCCAGTAGTATAGGAGGGGGGGCTCCAAACGAGAACTATGGCTACACCTTC. This sequence encodes CASSIGGGAPNENYGYTF. The chain carries TRBV19 and TRBJ1-2; D is possibly TRBD1 (6 bases). CDR3 length: 18 amino acids. From germline, CDR1 is LNHDA and CDR2 SQIVND (reference sequence). The V end was cut by 1 base, the J end by 2 bases, with 20 bases between.

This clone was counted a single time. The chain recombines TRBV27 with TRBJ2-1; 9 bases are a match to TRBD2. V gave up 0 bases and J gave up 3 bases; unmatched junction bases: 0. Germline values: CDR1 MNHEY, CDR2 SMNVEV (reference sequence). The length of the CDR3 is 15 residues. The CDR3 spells CASSLSAGGYNEQFF. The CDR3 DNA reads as TGTGCCAGCAGTTTATCAGCGGGGGGCTACAATGAGCAGTTCTTC.